This TCR beta chain was retrieved from a study of PD-1 blockade in classical Hodgkin lymphoma. Findings and caveats of the study: While CD8+ TCR diversity did not rise significantly by C4D1, CD4+ TCR diversity did.

Sequencing used immunoSEQ multiplex PCR; TCRdb keeps in-frame clones, though not all of them. The data contain tens of thousands of clones, around four fifths of them singletons. This clone was recorded only once. Its cognate antigen is unknown. One end of the junction is discordant with germline, which a read error may explain. Time point denoted: cycle 4 day 1 (C4D1), after five to seven weeks of nivolumab. The patients all showed relapse after autologous stem cell transplantation, while their brentuximab vedotin exposure varied. The V gene's germline CDR1 is SSHAT and CDR2 FNYEAQ (reference sequence). This CDR3 comprises 14 residues.

The sequencing used peripheral blood mononuclear cells (PBMCs), collected before the fourth cycle of nivolumab. The source of this sequence is a human donor with classical Hodgkin lymphoma. The V call is TRBV7-7, the J call TRBJ2-2; D may match TRBD1 or TRBD2 (5 bases each). The CDR3 coding sequence is TGTGCTAGCAGCTTACTGGGGACCGGCGGGGAGCTGTTTTTT. Protein: CASSLLGTGGELFF.